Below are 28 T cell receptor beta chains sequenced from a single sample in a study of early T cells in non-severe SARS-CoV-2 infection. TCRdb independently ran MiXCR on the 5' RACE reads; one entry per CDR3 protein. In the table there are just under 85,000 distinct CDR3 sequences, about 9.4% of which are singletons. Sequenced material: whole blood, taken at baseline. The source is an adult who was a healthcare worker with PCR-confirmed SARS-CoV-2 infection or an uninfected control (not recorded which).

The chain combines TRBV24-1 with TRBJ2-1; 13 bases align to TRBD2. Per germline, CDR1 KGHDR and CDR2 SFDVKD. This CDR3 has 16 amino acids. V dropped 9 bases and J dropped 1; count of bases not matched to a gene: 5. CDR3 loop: CATGTSGNGSYNEQFF. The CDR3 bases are TGTGCCACCGGGACTAGCGGGAATGGATCCTACAATGAGCAGTTCTTC.

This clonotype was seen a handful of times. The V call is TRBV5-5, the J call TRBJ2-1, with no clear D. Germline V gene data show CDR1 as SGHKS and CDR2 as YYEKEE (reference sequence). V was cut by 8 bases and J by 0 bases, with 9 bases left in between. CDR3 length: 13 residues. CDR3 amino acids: CASVENSYNEQFF. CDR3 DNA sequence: TGTGCCAGTGTGGAAAACTCCTACAATGAGCAGTTCTTC.

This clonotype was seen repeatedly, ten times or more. CDR3 protein: CSASPLLRDQETQYF. The DNA of the CDR3 is TGCAGTGCTAGCCCCCTCTTGAGAGACCAAGAGACCCAGTACTTC. This rearrangement joins TRBV20-1 to TRBJ2-5; D is ambiguous. V lost 3 bases, J lost 0 bases, and 14 bases lay in between. The CDR3 sequence is 15 residues long. From germline, CDR1 is DFQATT and CDR2 SNEGSKA (reference sequence).

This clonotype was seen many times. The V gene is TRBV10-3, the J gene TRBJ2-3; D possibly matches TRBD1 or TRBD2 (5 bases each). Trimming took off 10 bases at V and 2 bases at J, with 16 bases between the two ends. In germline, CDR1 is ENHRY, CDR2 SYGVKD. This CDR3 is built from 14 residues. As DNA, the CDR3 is TGTGCCACGGGACCCCCGACGAACACAGATACGCAGTATTTT. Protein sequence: CATGPPTNTDTQYF.

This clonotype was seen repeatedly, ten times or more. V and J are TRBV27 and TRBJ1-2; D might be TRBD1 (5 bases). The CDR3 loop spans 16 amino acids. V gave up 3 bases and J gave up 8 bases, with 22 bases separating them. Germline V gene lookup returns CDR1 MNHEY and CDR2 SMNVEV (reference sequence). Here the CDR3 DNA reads TGTGCCAGCAGTTTGGGGGGAAAGCGGGGCTTAACCGGCTACACCTTC. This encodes CASSLGGKRGLTGYTF.

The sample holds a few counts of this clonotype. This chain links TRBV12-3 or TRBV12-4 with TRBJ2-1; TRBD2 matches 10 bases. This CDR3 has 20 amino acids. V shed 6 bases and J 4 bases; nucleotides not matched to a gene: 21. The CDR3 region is CASRPRASGSVTPLYNEQFF. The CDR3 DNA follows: TGTGCCAGCAGACCCCGGGCTAGCGGGAGTGTGACCCCCCTTTACAATGAGCAGTTCTTC.

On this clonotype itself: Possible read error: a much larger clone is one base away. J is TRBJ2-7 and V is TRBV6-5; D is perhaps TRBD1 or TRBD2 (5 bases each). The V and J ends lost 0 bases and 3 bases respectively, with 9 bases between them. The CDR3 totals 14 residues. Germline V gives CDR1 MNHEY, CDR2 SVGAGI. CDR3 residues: CASSYSRGYYEQYF. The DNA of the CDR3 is TGTGCCAGCAGTTACTCACGGGGCTACTACGAGCAGTACTTC.

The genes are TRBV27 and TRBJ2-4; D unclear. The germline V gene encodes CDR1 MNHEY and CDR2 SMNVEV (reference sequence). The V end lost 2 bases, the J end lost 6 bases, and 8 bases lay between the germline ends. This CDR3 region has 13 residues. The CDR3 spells CASSLRPGNIQYF. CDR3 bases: TGTGCCAGCAGTTTAAGGCCGGGAAACATTCAGTACTTC.

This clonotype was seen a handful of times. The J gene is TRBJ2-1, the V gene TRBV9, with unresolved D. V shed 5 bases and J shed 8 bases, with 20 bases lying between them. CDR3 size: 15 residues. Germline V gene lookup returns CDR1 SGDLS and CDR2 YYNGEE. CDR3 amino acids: CASSASLSSLDEQFF. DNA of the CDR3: TGTGCCAGCAGTGCCAGTTTATCCTCATTGGATGAGCAGTTCTTC.

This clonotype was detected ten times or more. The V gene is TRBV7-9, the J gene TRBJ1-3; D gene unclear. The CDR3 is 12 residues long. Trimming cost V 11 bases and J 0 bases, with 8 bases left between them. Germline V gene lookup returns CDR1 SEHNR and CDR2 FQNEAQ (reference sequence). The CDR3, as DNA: TGTGCCTGGAAGAGCTCTGGAAACACCATATATTTT. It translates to CAWKSSGNTIYF.

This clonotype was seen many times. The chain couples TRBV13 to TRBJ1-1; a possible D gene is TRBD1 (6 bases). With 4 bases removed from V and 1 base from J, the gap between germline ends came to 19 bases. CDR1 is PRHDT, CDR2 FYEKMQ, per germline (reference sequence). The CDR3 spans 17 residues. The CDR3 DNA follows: TGTGCCAGCAGCTGGCCGGGACAACGAGGAAGGAACACTGAAGCTTTCTTT. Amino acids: CASSWPGQRGRNTEAFF.

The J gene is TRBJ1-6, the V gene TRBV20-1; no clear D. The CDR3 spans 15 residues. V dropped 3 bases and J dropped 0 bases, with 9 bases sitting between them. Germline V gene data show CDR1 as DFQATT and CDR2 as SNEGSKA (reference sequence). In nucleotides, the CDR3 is TGCAGTGCTAGTCCCGCCGACTCCTATAATTCACCCCTCCACTTT. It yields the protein CSASPADSYNSPLHF.

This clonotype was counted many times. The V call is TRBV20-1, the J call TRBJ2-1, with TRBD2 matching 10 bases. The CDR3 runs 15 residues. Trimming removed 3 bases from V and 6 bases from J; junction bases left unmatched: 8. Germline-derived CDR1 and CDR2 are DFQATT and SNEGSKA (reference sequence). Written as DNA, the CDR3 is TGCAGTGCTAGTAATCCAGCGGGAGGGCGCAATGAGCAGTTCTTC. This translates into CSASNPAGGRNEQFF.

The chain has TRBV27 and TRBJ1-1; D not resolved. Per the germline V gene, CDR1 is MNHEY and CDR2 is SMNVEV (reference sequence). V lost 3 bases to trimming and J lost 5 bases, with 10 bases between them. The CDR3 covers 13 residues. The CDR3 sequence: CASSFDVGTEAFF. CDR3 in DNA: TGTGCCAGCAGTTTTGACGTGGGAACTGAAGCTTTCTTT.

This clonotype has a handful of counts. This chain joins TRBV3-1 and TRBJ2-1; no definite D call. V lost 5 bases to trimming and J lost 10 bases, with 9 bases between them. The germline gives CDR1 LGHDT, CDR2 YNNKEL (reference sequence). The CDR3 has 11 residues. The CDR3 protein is CASSKLKEQFF. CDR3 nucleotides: TGTGCCAGCAGCAAACTTAAGGAGCAGTTCTTC.

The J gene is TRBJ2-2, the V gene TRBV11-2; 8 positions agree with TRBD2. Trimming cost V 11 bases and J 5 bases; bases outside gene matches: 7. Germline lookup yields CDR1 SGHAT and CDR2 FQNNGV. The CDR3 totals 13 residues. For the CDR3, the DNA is TGTGCCGCGAGGGCGGGAGGTACCGGGGAGCTGTTTTTT. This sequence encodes CAARAGGTGELFF.

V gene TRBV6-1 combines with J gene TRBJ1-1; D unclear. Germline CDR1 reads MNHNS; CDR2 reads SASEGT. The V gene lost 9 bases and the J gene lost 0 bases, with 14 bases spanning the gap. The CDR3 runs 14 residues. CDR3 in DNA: TGTGCCAGTAACCGGTGGGAATTGAACACTGAAGCTTTCTTT. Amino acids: CASNRWELNTEAFF.

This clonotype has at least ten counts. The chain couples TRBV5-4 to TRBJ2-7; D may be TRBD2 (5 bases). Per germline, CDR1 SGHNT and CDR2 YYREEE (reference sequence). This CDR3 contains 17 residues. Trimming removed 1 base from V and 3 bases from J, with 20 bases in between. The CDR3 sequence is CASSLKKIAGQDYEQYF. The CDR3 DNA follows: TGTGCCAGCAGCTTGAAGAAGATCGCGGGCCAGGACTACGAGCAGTACTTC.

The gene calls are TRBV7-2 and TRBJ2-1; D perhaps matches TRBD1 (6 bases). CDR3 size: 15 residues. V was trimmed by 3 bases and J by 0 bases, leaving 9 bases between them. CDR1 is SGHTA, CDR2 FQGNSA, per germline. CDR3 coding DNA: TGTGCCAGCAGCTTTAGGACAGACTCCTACAATGAGCAGTTCTTC. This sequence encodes CASSFRTDSYNEQFF.

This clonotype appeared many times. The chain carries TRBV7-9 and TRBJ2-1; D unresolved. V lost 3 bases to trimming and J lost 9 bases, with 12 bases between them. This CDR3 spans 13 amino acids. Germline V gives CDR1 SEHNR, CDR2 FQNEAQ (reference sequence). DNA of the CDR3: TGTGCCAGCAGCTTTCGTGGTAACGGTGAGCAGTTCTTC. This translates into CASSFRGNGEQFF.

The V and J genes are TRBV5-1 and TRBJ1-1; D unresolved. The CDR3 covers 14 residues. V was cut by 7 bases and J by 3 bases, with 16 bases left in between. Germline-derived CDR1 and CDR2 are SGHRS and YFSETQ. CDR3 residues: CASRPGWGDTEAFF. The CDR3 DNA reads TGCGCCAGCCGCCCTGGCTGGGGTGACACTGAAGCTTTCTTT.

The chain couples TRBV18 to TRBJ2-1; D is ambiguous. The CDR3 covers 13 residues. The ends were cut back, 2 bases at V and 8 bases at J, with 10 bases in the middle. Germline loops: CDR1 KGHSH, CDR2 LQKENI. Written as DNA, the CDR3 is TGTGCCAGCTCACCAACTTTTGGGGATGAGCAGTTCTTC. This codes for CASSPTFGDEQFF.

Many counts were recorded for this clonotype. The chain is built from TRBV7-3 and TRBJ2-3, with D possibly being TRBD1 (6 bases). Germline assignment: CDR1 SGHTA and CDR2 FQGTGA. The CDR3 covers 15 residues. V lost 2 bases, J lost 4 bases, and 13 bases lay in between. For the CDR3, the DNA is TGTGCCAGCAGCTTATCGACAGGTGTTTCAGATACGCAGTATTTT. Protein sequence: CASSLSTGVSDTQYF.

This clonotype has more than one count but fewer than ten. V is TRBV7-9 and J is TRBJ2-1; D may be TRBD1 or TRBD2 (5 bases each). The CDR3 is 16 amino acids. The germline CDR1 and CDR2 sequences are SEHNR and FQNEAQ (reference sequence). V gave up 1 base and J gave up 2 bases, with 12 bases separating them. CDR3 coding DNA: TGTGCCAGCAGCTTAGTTTTGGGGGACCCCTACAATGAGCAGTTCTTC. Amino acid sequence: CASSLVLGDPYNEQFF.

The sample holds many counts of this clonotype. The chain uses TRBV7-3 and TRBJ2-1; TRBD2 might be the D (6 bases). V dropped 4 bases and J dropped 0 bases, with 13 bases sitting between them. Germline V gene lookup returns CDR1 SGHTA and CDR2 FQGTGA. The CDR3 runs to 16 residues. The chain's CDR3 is CASSYSGRRSYNEQFF. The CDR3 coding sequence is TGTGCCAGCAGCTATAGCGGCCGCCGCTCCTACAATGAGCAGTTCTTC.

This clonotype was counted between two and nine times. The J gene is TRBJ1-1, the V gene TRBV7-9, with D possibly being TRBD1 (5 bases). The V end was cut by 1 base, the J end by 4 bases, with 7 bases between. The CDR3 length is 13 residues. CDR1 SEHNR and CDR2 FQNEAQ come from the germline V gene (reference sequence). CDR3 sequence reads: CASSLDGGTEAFF. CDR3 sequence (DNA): TGTGCCAGCAGCTTAGATGGGGGCACTGAAGCTTTCTTT.

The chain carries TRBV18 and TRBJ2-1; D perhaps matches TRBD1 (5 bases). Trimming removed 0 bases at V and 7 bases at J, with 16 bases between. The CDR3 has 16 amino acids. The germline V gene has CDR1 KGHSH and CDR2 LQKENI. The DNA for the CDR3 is TGTGCCAGCTCACCACCGGGGCTATCGACTGGAAATGAGCAGTTCTTC. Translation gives CASSPPGLSTGNEQFF.

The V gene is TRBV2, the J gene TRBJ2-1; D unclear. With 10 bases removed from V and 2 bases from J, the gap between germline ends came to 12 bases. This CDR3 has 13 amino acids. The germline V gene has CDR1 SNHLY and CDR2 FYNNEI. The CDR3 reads CAISGGTYNEQFF. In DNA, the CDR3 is TGTGCCATCTCCGGCGGTACCTACAATGAGCAGTTCTTC.